The 13 T cell receptor beta chains given below trace back to one sample, sequenced in a study of T cell repertoires in cytomegalovirus infection. TCRdb re-analysed the reads in MiXCR, keeping a single row per CDR3 protein. The sample holds roughly 600,000 distinct CDR3 sequences; 20% to 25% are singletons and the top ten take 7.5% to 9%. Source material: CD8+ T cells from PBMCs. These receptors all stem from a human donor in good health (CMV status not recorded). Some clones in this sample may be carry-over from other donors' samples.

This clonotype was observed many times. The chain uses TRBV7-9 and TRBJ2-2, with D uncertain. The germline CDR1 and CDR2 sequences are SEHNR and FQNEAQ (reference sequence). The CDR3 is made up of 12 amino acids. V dropped 7 bases and J dropped 7 bases, with 10 bases sitting between them. CDR3 sequence (DNA): TGTGCCAGCACCTCCCCTTTCGGGGAGCTGTTTTTT. Translating gives CASTSPFGELFF.

This clonotype was counted ten times or more. V and J are TRBV7-9 and TRBJ2-7; 8 bases are a match to TRBD1. Germline CDR1 SEHNR, CDR2 FQNEAQ (reference sequence). The CDR3 contains 13 residues. The V gene end was trimmed by 6 bases and the J gene end by 3 bases; junction bases not matched to a gene: 4. For the CDR3, the DNA is TGTGCCAGCAGACCTGGACAGGGCTACGAGCAGTACTTC. It yields the protein CASRPGQGYEQYF.

This clonotype has only a few counts. The chain combines TRBV6-6 with TRBJ2-7; D is possibly TRBD1 (6 bases). The ends were cut back, 4 bases at V and 5 bases at J, with 9 bases in the middle. Germline V gives CDR1 MNHNY, CDR2 SVGAGI (reference sequence). The CDR3 spans 12 residues. Here the CDR3 reads CASSFTGHEQYV. CDR3 in DNA: TGTGCCAGCAGTTTCACAGGGCACGAGCAGTACGTC.

This clonotype was detected only a few times. This chain uses TRBV11-3 with TRBJ2-2, with 7 bases that match TRBD2. The CDR3 totals 16 residues. Germline trimming cut 4 bases from V and 1 base from J; bases unmatched to any gene: 6. Germline-derived CDR1 and CDR2 are SGHNT and YENEEA. DNA for the CDR3: TGTGCCAGCAGCTCCCGACTAGCTGGGAACACCGGGGAGCTGTTTTTT. Protein sequence: CASSSRLAGNTGELFF.

This chain joins TRBV4-1 and TRBJ1-2; D remains unclear. The CDR3 contains 11 residues. Trimming pared 0 bases from V and 12 bases from J, leaving 8 bases between. Germline CDR1 MGHRA, CDR2 YSYEKL. For the CDR3, the DNA is TGCGCCAGCAGCCAAGACGGGTGGCACACCTTC. This gives the protein CASSQDGWHTF.

This clonotype was seen ten or more times. The J gene is TRBJ2-5, the V gene TRBV4-2; D unclear. The V gene's germline CDR1 is LGHNA and CDR2 YNFKEQ. The CDR3 spans 16 residues. V was shortened by 1 base and J by 4 bases, with 16 bases between the two germline ends. The CDR3 loop reads CASSQGETRNRETQYF. The DNA of the CDR3 is TGTGCCAGCAGCCAAGGGGAAACACGGAACCGAGAGACCCAGTACTTC.

J is TRBJ2-3 and V is TRBV4-2; TRBD2 might be the D (5 bases). This CDR3 has 16 amino acids. The V end lost 0 bases, the J end lost 1 base, and 11 bases lay between the germline ends. Germline V gives CDR1 LGHNA, CDR2 YNFKEQ. The CDR3: CASSQDRYGGTDTQYF. CDR3 nucleotide sequence: TGTGCCAGCAGCCAAGATCGATACGGGGGCACAGATACGCAGTATTTT.

V is TRBV4-1 and J is TRBJ2-3; 14 bases match TRBD2. Germline V gene sequence: CDR1 MGHRA, CDR2 YSYEKL. The CDR3 contains 17 residues. The V segment lost 4 bases and the J segment 0 bases; nucleotides outside the gene matches: 3. The CDR3 sequence is CASSPWTSGGSTDTQYF. CDR3 coding DNA: TGCGCCAGCAGCCCTTGGACTAGCGGGGGGAGCACAGATACGCAGTATTTT.

This clonotype appeared many times. The chain couples TRBV12-3 or TRBV12-4 to TRBJ2-7; 11 nucleotides align to TRBD1. This CDR3 region has 15 residues. The ends lost 3 bases at V and 3 bases at J; junction bases unmatched: 4. The DNA of the CDR3 is TGTGCCAGCAGTTTTTCCGGGACAGGGGGCTACGAGCAGTACGTC. Residues: CASSFSGTGGYEQYV.

This clonotype was recorded many times. The chain has TRBV7-9 and TRBJ1-3; D is unresolved. Germline V CDR1 and CDR2: SEHNR, FQNEAQ (reference sequence). This CDR3 is 18 amino acids long. Trimming stripped 0 bases from V and 0 bases from J, with 15 bases between. CDR3 protein: CASSLAYVLRHSGNTIYF. The CDR3, as DNA: TGTGCCAGCAGCTTAGCGTACGTCCTCAGGCACTCTGGAAACACCATATATTTT.

This clonotype was counted a few times. The chain couples TRBV19 to TRBJ2-2; 12 nucleotides match TRBD2. Germline V gene data show CDR1 as LNHDA and CDR2 as SQIVND (reference sequence). Germline trimming cut 4 bases from V and 6 bases from J; bases unmatched to any gene: 9. CDR3 length equals 17 residues. The CDR3 sequence: CASSTGLAGSQAGELFF. The CDR3 DNA reads as TGTGCCAGTAGTACTGGACTAGCGGGGTCTCAAGCCGGGGAGCTGTTTTTT.

This clonotype showed up just once. This could be a read error, since a much larger clone is one nucleotide away. The J gene is TRBJ1-1, the V gene TRBV12-3 or TRBV12-4, with TRBD1 matching over 9 bases. The CDR3 contains 15 residues. V gave up 3 bases and J gave up 4 bases; unmatched junction bases: 6. This chain's CDR3 is CASSLGDRDFTEAFF. DNA of the CDR3: TGTGCCAGCAGTTTGGGGGACAGGGACTTCACTGAAGCTTTCTTT.

V and J are TRBV20-1 and TRBJ1-1; D not resolved. V was cut by 6 bases and J by 6 bases, with 11 bases left in between. Germline CDR1 is DFQATT and CDR2 is SNEGSKA (reference sequence). The CDR3 is 11 amino acids. Here the CDR3 reads CSALEGPEAFF. The CDR3 DNA reads as TGCAGTGCCTTGGAAGGCCCTGAAGCTTTCTTT.